Below, 30 T cell receptor beta chains from the same sample are listed, as sequenced in a study of T cells in Graves' hyperthyroidism and ophthalmopathy (dated by TCRdb to the late 2010s). Libraries were made using multiplex PCR. Sequencing took place on an Illumina HiSeq 2000. The TCR beta CDR3 regions were amplified from the RNA transcripts. For the first round of RT-PCR on the TCR CDR3, the HTBI primer set was used together with the Qiagen OneStep RT-PCR kit. Using fastp trimming at Q25 and MiXCR clonotype assembly, TCRdb reanalyzed the public sequencing data and kept in-frame beta chains. Rows are unified per CDR3 protein, each entry keeping the most common DNA and genes. This sample lists about 290,000 distinct CDR3 sequences; roughly 13% were detected once. The ten largest clones take up approximately 7.9% of the sample. Sequencing input: blood. All receptors come from a woman aged 40 to 49 with Graves' hyperthyroidism.

The rearrangement links TRBV6-2 or TRBV6-3 to TRBJ2-7; D is possibly TRBD1 (5 bases). The V end was cut by 0 bases, the J end by 5 bases, with 11 bases between. Germline-derived CDR1 and CDR2 are MNHEY and SVGEGT. This CDR3 is 14 amino acids long. CDR3 sequence reads: CASSYSDSLNEQYF. CDR3 DNA: TGTGCCAGCAGTTACTCAGACAGTTTGAACGAGCAGTACTTC.

This clonotype was detected many times. This sequence joins TRBV27 and TRBJ1-1; D is undetermined. The V gene's germline CDR1 is MNHEY and CDR2 SMNVEV (reference sequence). V shed 0 bases and J shed 4 bases, with 6 bases lying between them. There are 13 residues in the CDR3. CDR3 protein: CASSLSGSTEAFF. The CDR3 region has the DNA TGTGCCAGCAGTTTATCGGGCAGCACTGAAGCTTTCTTT.

This clonotype was recorded many times. The chain joins TRBV12-3 or TRBV12-4 to TRBJ1-6; 10 bases are a match to TRBD1. Unmatched junction bases numbered 12, after V lost 4 bases and J lost 3 bases. CDR3 length: 19 amino acids. CDR3 DNA: TGTGCCAGCAGTTCCCCCGGGACAGGGGCCTTACGCTATAATTCACCCCTCCACTTT. It codes for CASSSPGTGALRYNSPLHF.

This sequence joins TRBV7-2 and TRBJ2-1; TRBD1 aligns across 10 bases. In germline, CDR1 is SGHTA, CDR2 FQGNSA. There are 15 residues in the CDR3. After removal of 6 bases from V and 11 bases from J, the junction contained 13 bases not matched to a gene. The CDR3 spells CASRYTTGGQYQQFF. The CDR3 DNA is TGTGCCAGCAGATATACGACAGGGGGCCAGTACCAGCAGTTCTTC.

V gene TRBV30 combines with J gene TRBJ2-7; D unresolved. The V and J ends lost 2 bases and 3 bases respectively, with 8 bases between them. Germline CDR1 GTSNPN, CDR2 SVGIG (reference sequence). There are 12 residues in the CDR3. CDR3: CAWSYNRYEQYF. In nucleotides, the CDR3 is TGTGCCTGGAGTTACAACCGCTACGAGCAGTACTTC.

This chain links TRBV7-6 with TRBJ2-7; no clear D. The germline gives CDR1 SGHVS, CDR2 FNYEAQ. This CDR3 is 13 amino acids long. V lost 3 bases and J lost 4, with 10 bases in between. The CDR3, as DNA: TGTGCCAGCAGCTTGGCTTGGCGTTACGAGCAGTACTTC. As protein: CASSLAWRYEQYF.

Note on this clonotype: It is likely a read error, because the conserved phenylalanine at the end of the CDR3 is missing. The rearrangement joins TRBV27 to TRBJ1-1; no firm D call. Trimming shortened V by 7 bases and J by 1 base, and 22 bases separated the two germline ends. This CDR3 is built from 17 residues. The V gene's germline CDR1 is MNHEY and CDR2 SMNVEV (reference sequence). As DNA, the CDR3 is TGTGCCAGCATTCGTGCCCTCTCCCATTGGGGGAACACTGAAGCTTTCCTT. This codes for CASIRALSHWGNTEAFL.

This clonotype was observed at least ten times. The chain is built from TRBV24-1 and TRBJ2-3; D is possibly TRBD2 (5 bases). The CDR3 length is 16 residues. Trimming shortened V by 3 bases and J by 0 bases, and 12 bases separated the two germline ends. Germline V gene sequence: CDR1 KGHDR, CDR2 SFDVKD. CDR3 in amino acids: CATSDPSSSSTDTQYF. The CDR3 DNA is TGTGCCACCAGTGATCCGTCTAGCTCTAGCACAGATACGCAGTATTTT.

The CDR3 loop reads CASSSQAFWDTIYF. CDR3 DNA sequence: TGTGCCAGCTCATCACAGGCCTTTTGGGACACCATATATTTT. The rearrangement uses TRBV18 and TRBJ1-3; weak D call: TRBD1 (5 bases). From germline, CDR1 is KGHSH and CDR2 LQKENI. V gave up 5 bases and J gave up 8 bases, with 16 bases separating them. The CDR3 is 14 residues long.

This clonotype was detected many times. The V gene is TRBV28, the J gene TRBJ1-2; D is uncertain. The germline V and J ends were trimmed by 3 bases and 8 bases, with 10 bases remaining between them. CDR3 size: 12 residues. In germline, CDR1 is MDHEN, CDR2 SYDVKM. The chain's CDR3 is CASSFRPWGYTF. CDR3 coding DNA: TGTGCCAGCAGTTTCCGACCCTGGGGCTACACCTTC.

This clonotype was seen many times. The chain combines TRBV6-1 with TRBJ1-3; D unclear. Germline CDR1 is MNHNS and CDR2 is SASEGT. With 7 bases removed from V and 3 bases from J, the gap between germline ends came to 10 bases. The CDR3 is 13 amino acids. CDR3 coding DNA: TGTGCCAGCAACAAGAACGGTGGAAACACCATATATTTT. Its translation: CASNKNGGNTIYF.

In this sample, this clonotype turned up many times. V usage is TRBV7-9 and J usage is TRBJ2-6; 10 positions match TRBD1. After removal of 3 bases from V and 17 bases from J, the junction contained 4 bases not matched to a gene. The CDR3 extends over 12 amino acids. Germline V lookup: CDR1 SEHNR, CDR2 FQNEAQ (reference sequence). The CDR3 protein is CASSLMDRGVTF. The CDR3 DNA reads TGTGCCAGCAGCTTGATGGACAGGGGGGTGACTTTC.

A word on this clonotype: A much bigger clone sits one base away, suggesting this may be a read error. The CDR3 region is CASSGDSNQPQHF. The CDR3 DNA sequence: TGTGCCAGCAGTGGGGACAGCAATCAGCCCCAGCATTTT. The chain is built from TRBV2 and TRBJ1-5; weak D call: TRBD1 (5 bases). This CDR3 spans 13 amino acids. Deletions cut 4 bases from V and 1 base from J, with 5 bases between. The V gene's germline CDR1 is SNHLY and CDR2 FYNNEI.

This clonotype has just a few counts. The chain couples TRBV6-5 to TRBJ2-1, with D maybe TRBD1 (6 bases). Germline loops: CDR1 MNHEY, CDR2 SVGAGI. V was clipped by 0 bases and J by 8 bases, with 14 bases between them. CDR3 size: 15 residues. The CDR3 is CASSYSGDISYEQFF. CDR3 in DNA: TGTGCCAGCAGTTACTCGGGGGACATCTCATATGAGCAGTTCTTC.

This clonotype showed up just a few times. This chain connects TRBV5-5 to TRBJ2-1, with 10 bases aligning to TRBD1. The junction had 6 bases not matched to a gene; V was cut back by 6 bases and J by 9 bases. The CDR3 sequence is 13 residues long. Per germline, CDR1 SGHKS and CDR2 YYEKEE (reference sequence). CDR3 bases: TGTGCCAGCAAGGGACAGGGGATGACTGAGCAGTTCTTC. It is translated as CASKGQGMTEQFF.

This clonotype showed up many times. The chain carries TRBV10-3 and TRBJ2-7; no clear D gene. The V end was cut by 6 bases, the J end by 0 bases, with 6 bases between. Germline CDR1 and CDR2: ENHRY and SYGVKD. The CDR3 sequence is 12 residues long. The CDR3 DNA sequence: TGTGCCATCAGAACGGACTCCTACGAGCAGTACTTC. Amino acid sequence: CAIRTDSYEQYF.

This clonotype was seen more than once but under ten times. The chain joins TRBV20-1 to TRBJ2-1, with 7 nucleotides matching TRBD2. Trimming at V came to 5 bases and at J to 4 bases, leaving 14 bases not matched to a gene. The CDR3 covers 16 residues. From germline, CDR1 is DFQATT and CDR2 SNEGSKA (reference sequence). As DNA, the CDR3 is TGCAGTGCTGACGGTAGCGGGCTCCCAACGTACAATGAGCAGTTCTTC. Amino acid sequence: CSADGSGLPTYNEQFF.

This clonotype was seen ten or more times. The V and J genes are TRBV11-2 and TRBJ2-7; TRBD2 matches 8 bases. Germline CDR1 SGHAT, CDR2 FQNNGV. V shed 1 base and J 5 bases; nucleotides not matched to a gene: 7. This CDR3 contains 15 residues. Written as DNA, the CDR3 is TGTGCCAGCAGCTTAGTGGGCGGGAGGCTGGACGAGCAGTACTTC. It is translated as CASSLVGGRLDEQYF.

V and J are TRBV12-3 or TRBV12-4 and TRBJ1-5; no reliable D call. The V gene lost 5 bases and the J gene lost 1 base, with 12 bases spanning the gap. The CDR3 is 15 residues long. The CDR3 DNA is TGTGCCAGCAGTGTCAGCCGGGTAAGCAATCAGCCCCAGCATTTT. Translated, it gives CASSVSRVSNQPQHF.

The chain couples TRBV5-1 to TRBJ2-7, with 7 bases that match TRBD2. CDR1 is SGHRS and CDR2 is YFSETQ in the germline V gene. The CDR3 length is 13 residues. V trimming: 5 bases; J trimming: 0 bases; junction bases outside the gene matches: 2. The CDR3 sequence: CASSWGGSYEQYF. The CDR3 nucleotides are TGCGCCAGCAGTTGGGGGGGCTCCTACGAGCAGTACTTC.

This clonotype was counted at least ten times. The chain employs TRBV6-2 or TRBV6-3 and TRBJ1-4; D possibly corresponds to TRBD1 (5 bases). V shed 7 bases and J shed 0 bases, with 9 bases lying between them. This CDR3 is built from 14 residues. The germline gives CDR1 MNHEY, CDR2 SVGEGT. The CDR3 sequence: CASNDRSTNEKLFF. Written as DNA, the CDR3 is TGTGCCAGCAACGACAGATCAACTAATGAAAAACTGTTTTTT.

The rearrangement joins TRBV20-1 to TRBJ2-5, with TRBD2 as a possible D gene (6 bases). V was cut by 4 bases and J by 5 bases, with 14 bases left in between. Germline CDR1 DFQATT, CDR2 SNEGSKA (reference sequence). The CDR3 runs 13 residues. CDR3 in amino acids: CSAIRGGAETQYF. The DNA of the CDR3 is TGCAGTGCTATAAGAGGCGGGGCGGAGACCCAGTACTTC.

This clonotype was seen many times. This chain joins TRBV2 and TRBJ2-3, with D possibly being TRBD2 (6 bases). V dropped 3 bases and J dropped 6 bases, with 16 bases sitting between them. This CDR3 comprises 15 residues. Germline V gene sequence: CDR1 SNHLY, CDR2 FYNNEI. Here the CDR3 DNA reads TGTGCCAGCAGTGATGGCGGGAAGGCCAGGGATACGCAGTATTTT. Its protein product is CASSDGGKARDTQYF.

The table lists this clonotype with a few counts. This chain connects TRBV10-3 to TRBJ2-3; possible D gene TRBD2, 6 bases. V lost 10 bases, J lost 3 bases, and 17 bases lay in between. Germline V gene sequence: CDR1 ENHRY, CDR2 SYGVKD. There are 14 residues in the CDR3. The CDR3 nucleotides are TGTGCCACCAGCGGTAGCGGTGTTACAGATACGCAGTATTTT. Residues: CATSGSGVTDTQYF.

This clonotype was detected ten times or more. This chain joins TRBV7-2 and TRBJ2-3; 8 bases map to TRBD2. The ends lost 5 bases at V and 6 bases at J; junction bases unmatched: 10. CDR1 SGHTA and CDR2 FQGNSA come from the germline V gene. CDR3 length: 15 residues. CDR3 nucleotide sequence: TGTGCCAGCAGCCCCTCCGGGACTAGAACGGATACGCAGTATTTT. It codes for CASSPSGTRTDTQYF.

This clonotype occurred many times. J is TRBJ2-2 and V is TRBV2, with TRBD2 matching 7 bases. Trimming took 7 bases from V and 5 from J; bases not matched to a gene: 7. CDR3 length: 14 residues. Per the germline V gene, CDR1 is SNHLY and CDR2 is FYNNEI. The CDR3 loop reads CASTRERRTGELFF. The DNA for the CDR3 is TGTGCCAGCACGCGGGAGAGGAGGACCGGGGAGCTGTTTTTT.

This clonotype was seen at least ten times. J is TRBJ2-3 and V is TRBV10-3, with TRBD2 matching 10 bases. The CDR3 contains 14 residues. V lost 10 bases and J lost 3; bases outside the gene matches: 7. CDR1 and CDR2 (germline): ENHRY, SYGVKD. CDR3: CATRETSGTDTQYF. The CDR3 DNA follows: TGTGCCACCAGGGAGACTAGCGGGACAGATACGCAGTATTTT.

At least ten counts were recorded for this clonotype. A much larger clone differs by one base, so this may be a read error. The chain carries TRBV3-1 and TRBJ1-1; D possibly corresponds to TRBD1 (5 bases). CDR3 length equals 14 residues. Germline assignment: CDR1 LGHDT and CDR2 YNNKEL (reference sequence). The CDR3 nucleotides are TGTGCCAGCAGCCAAGGGGGCCTGAACACTAAAGCTTTCTTT. This gives the protein CASSQGGLNTKAFF.

In the case of this clonotype: A much larger clonotype is one base distant, so this may be a read error. The chain combines TRBV20-1 with TRBJ2-1; TRBD2 matches at 8 bases. In germline, CDR1 is DFQATT, CDR2 SNEGSKA (reference sequence). CDR3 length equals 16 residues. The CDR3, as DNA: TGCAGTGCTGCTACGGGGGCGGGAGGCTCCTACGATGAGCAGTTCTTC. The encoded protein is CSAATGAGGSYDEQFF.

This clonotype showed up many times. This chain links TRBV5-1 with TRBJ2-2; tentatively, D is TRBD2 (5 bases). Germline V gene lookup returns CDR1 SGHRS and CDR2 YFSETQ. This CDR3 region has 16 residues. The V end was cut by 3 bases, the J end by 6 bases, with 18 bases between. CDR3 DNA sequence: TGCGCCAGCAGCTCCTTTTTAGGAGGAATAGCCGGGGAGCTGTTTTTT. Translating it yields CASSSFLGGIAGELFF.